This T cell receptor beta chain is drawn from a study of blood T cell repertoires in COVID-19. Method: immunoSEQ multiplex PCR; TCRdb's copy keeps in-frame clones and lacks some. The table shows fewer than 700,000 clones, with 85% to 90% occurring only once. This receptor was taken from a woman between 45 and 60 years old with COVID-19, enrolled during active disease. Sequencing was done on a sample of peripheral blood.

Here the CDR3 DNA reads TGTGCCAGCACCTTACAGGGGGTAGTCACTGAAGCTTTCTTT. It encodes CASTLQGVVTEAFF. The rearrangement uses TRBV5-4 and TRBJ1-1, with TRBD1 identical over 8 bases. The length of the CDR3 is 14 residues. Germline CDR1 SGHNT, CDR2 YYREEE (reference sequence). The junction had 8 bases not matched to a gene; V was cut back by 6 bases and J by 4 bases.